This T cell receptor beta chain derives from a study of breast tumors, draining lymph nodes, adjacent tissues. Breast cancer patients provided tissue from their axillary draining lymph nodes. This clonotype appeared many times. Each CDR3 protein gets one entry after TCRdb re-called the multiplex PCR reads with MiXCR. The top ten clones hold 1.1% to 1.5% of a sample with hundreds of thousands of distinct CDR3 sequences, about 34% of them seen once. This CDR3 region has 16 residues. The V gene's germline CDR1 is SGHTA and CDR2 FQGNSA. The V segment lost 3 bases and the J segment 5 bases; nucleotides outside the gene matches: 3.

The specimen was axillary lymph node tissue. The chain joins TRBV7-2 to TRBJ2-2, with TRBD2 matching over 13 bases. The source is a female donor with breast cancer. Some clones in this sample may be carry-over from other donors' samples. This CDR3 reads CASSFRGLAGTGELFF. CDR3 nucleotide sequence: TGTGCCAGCAGCTTCCGGGGACTAGCGGGAACCGGGGAGCTGTTTTTT.